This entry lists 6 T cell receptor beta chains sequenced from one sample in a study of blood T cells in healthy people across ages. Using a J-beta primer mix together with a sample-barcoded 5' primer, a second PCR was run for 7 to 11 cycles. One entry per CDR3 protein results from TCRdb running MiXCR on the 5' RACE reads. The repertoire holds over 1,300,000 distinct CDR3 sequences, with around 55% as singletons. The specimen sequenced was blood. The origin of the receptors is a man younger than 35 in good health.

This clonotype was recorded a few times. The DNA for the CDR3 is TGTGCCAGCAGTCGACAGGGGGCGTCCTACGAGCAGTACTTC. Translating gives CASSRQGASYEQYF. The chain recombines TRBV7-2 with TRBJ2-7, with 10 nucleotides matching TRBD1. CDR3 length equals 14 residues. J gave up 1 base and V 6 bases, and 3 bases lay outside the gene matches. Germline V lookup: CDR1 SGHTA, CDR2 FQGNSA.

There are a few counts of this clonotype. CDR3 loop: CSVDRGGSGYEQYF. CDR3 DNA: TGCAGCGTTGATAGAGGCGGGAGTGGGTACGAGCAGTACTTC. V is TRBV29-1 and J is TRBJ2-5; TRBD2 matches 7 bases. The J call may be wrong; the DNA end is better matched by TRBJ2-7. Germline V gives CDR1 SQVTM, CDR2 ANQGSEA. The CDR3 has 14 amino acids.

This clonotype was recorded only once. The CDR3 bases are TGTGCCAGCGGTAGCCGCGGGGGGACCCCCTACGAGCAGTACTTC. Translating gives CASGSRGGTPYEQYF. The chain carries TRBV2 and TRBJ2-7, with 8 nucleotides matching TRBD2. With V trimmed by 8 bases and J by 2 bases, 11 bases remained unmatched. CDR3 length: 15 amino acids. Germline V CDR1 and CDR2: SNHLY, FYNNEI.

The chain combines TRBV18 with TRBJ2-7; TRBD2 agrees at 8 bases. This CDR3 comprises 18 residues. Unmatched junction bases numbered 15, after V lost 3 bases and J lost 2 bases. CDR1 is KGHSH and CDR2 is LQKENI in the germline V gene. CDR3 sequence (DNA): TGTGCCAGCTCACCCTCCAGCCCGGGACTAGGTTTCACCTACGAGCAGTACTTC. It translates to CASSPSSPGLGFTYEQYF.

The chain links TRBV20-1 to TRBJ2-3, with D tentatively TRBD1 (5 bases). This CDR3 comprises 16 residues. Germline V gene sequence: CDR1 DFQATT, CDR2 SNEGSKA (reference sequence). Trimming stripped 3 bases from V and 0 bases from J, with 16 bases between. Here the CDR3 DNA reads TGCAGTGCTAGGGAACAGGCGGTGCTTAGCACAGATACGCAGTATTTT. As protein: CSAREQAVLSTDTQYF.

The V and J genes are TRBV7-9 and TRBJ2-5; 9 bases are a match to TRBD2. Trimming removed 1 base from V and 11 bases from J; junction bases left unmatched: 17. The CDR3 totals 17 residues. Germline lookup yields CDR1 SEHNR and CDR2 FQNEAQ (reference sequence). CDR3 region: CASSLGAGTSINNEQYF. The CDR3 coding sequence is TGTGCCAGCAGCTTAGGGGCCGGGACTAGCATCAATAATGAGCAGTACTTC.